This T cell receptor (beta chain) appears in the sequencing data of a study of blood T cell repertoires in COVID-19. Across the study: Collection of acute and convalescent COVID-19 samples took place in the United States, Italy and Spain. Nucleic acid was either cDNA or gDNA, and it came from T cells, B-cell-depleted T cells, or PBMCs.

Per the original methods: Nucleated cell counts were estimated from reference gene primer amplification. Profiling relied on immunoSEQ multiplex PCR, and the TCRdb table lists in-frame clones only, not all of them. The DNA gave D and trimming, while V, J and clone size come from that table. The data show more than 150,000 clones, with 70% to 90% seen just once and more than 8% held by the top ten. The CDR3 covers 16 residues. The germline CDR1 and CDR2 sequences are SGHAT and FQNNGV. Trimming took 1 base from V and 6 from J; bases not matched to a gene: 8. The chain joins TRBV11-2 to TRBJ2-2; 7 bases fit TRBD2. This clonotype was obtained from a woman over 75 with acute or convalescent COVID-19. The sequenced material came from peripheral blood. CDR3: CASSLVRTSRAGELFF. For the CDR3, the DNA is TGTGCCAGCAGCTTAGTCCGGACTAGTAGGGCCGGGGAGCTGTTTTTT.